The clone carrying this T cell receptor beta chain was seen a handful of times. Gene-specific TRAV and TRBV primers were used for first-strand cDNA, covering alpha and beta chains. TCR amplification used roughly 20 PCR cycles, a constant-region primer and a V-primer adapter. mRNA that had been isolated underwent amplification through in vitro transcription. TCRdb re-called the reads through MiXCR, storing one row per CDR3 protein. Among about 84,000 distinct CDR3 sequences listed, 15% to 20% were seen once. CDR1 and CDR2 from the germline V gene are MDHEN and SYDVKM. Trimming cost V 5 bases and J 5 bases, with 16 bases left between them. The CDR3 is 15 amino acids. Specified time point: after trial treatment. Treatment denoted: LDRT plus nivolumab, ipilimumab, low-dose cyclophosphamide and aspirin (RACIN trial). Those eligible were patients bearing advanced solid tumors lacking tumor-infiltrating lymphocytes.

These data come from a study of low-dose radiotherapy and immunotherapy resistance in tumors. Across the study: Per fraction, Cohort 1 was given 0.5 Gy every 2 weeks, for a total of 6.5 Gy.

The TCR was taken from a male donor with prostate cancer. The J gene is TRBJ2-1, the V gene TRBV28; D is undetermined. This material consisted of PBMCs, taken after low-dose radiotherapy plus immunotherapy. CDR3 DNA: TGTGCCAGCAGTCTCTCTGGCCTCACGAACAATGAGCAGTTCTTC. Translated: CASSLSGLTNNEQFF.